These T cell receptor beta chains were read from a single sample in a study of cytomegalovirus exposure and HLA in healthy donors. Sequencing used immunoSEQ multiplex PCR; TCRdb keeps in-frame clones, though not all of them. The sample contains some 170,000 clones, about 90% of which appear only once. The sample taken for sequencing was PBMCs. The receptors derive from a man aged 18 to 35 in good health and CMV-seropositive. Each CDR3 is given with its conserved first and last residue. Fields, in order: clone size, D gene, J gene, V gene, CDR3 DNA, CDR3 protein. A D gene is named only where the DNA matches it firmly. Only some rows state a clone size, as once, few, many or a class for expanded clones.

.,.,TRBJ2-4,TRBV27,TGTGCCAGCAGTTCGACAGTAGCCAAAAACATTCAGTACTTC,CASSSTVAKNIQYF
.,.,TRBJ2-1,TRBV11-3,TGTGCCAGCAGCGTCCCCGGGTCGCAGTTCTTC,CASSVPGSQFF
.,.,TRBJ1-2,TRBV29-1,TGCAGCGTTGAATCCCTGGAGGGGAGGGGGACGAGGGATGGCTACACCTTC,CSVESLEGRGTRDGYTF
.,.,TRBJ1-4,TRBV5-1,TGCGCCAGCAGCTTGGCCTCGGCAGGGGCTAATGAAAAACTGTTTTTT,CASSLASAGANEKLFF
.,.,TRBJ2-1,TRBV2,TGTGCCAGCATTCCCTCCAGCTCCTACAATGAGCAGTTCTTC,CASIPSSSYNEQFF
.,.,TRBJ1-5,TRBV7-8,TGTGCCAGCAGCTTTTTCCCCGATCAGCCCCAGCATTTT,CASSFFPDQPQHF
once,TRBD2,TRBJ2-7,TRBV7-2,TGTGCCAGCAGCTCGAGAGCGGGAAGCTCCTACGAGCAGTACTTC,CASSSRAGSSYEQYF
few,.,TRBJ1-2,TRBV27,TGTGCCAGCAGTAATACCCCTGGGAGGGACGGCTACACCTTC,CASSNTPGRDGYTF
.,.,TRBJ1-2,TRBV7-8,TGTGCCAGCAGCCCAAGGGGGGGGCTACACAGCTATGGCTACACCTTC,CASSPRGGLHSYGYTF
.,TRBD1,TRBJ2-7,TRBV28,TGTGCCAGCAGTGCTAGGGACAGGGAGTTAGGCGAGCAGTACTTC,CASSARDRELGEQYF
.,TRBD1,TRBJ1-2,TRBV9,TGTGCCAGCAGCGTATCCTTACAGGGGCCTAACTATGGCTACACCTTC,CASSVSLQGPNYGYTF
.,.,TRBJ2-7,TRBV9,TGTGCCAGCAGCGTGGCAGACTACGAGCAGTACTTC,CASSVADYEQYF
.,TRBD2,TRBJ2-5,TRBV18,TGTGCCAGCTCACCACTACTTACAGCGGGAATGACGGAGACCCAGTACTTC,CASSPLLTAGMTETQYF
.,TRBD1,TRBJ1-2,TRBV2,TGTGCCAGCAGTGGCGTTACAGGGGCCCTCTATGGCTACACCTTC,CASSGVTGALYGYTF
.,TRBD1,TRBJ2-7,TRBV19,TGTGCCACCAAACAGGGGGCAGACGAGCAGTACTTC,CATKQGADEQYF
.,.,TRBJ2-3,TRBV4-1,TGCGCCAGCAGCCAAGATCGAGCGGGTGGCCGCACAGATACGCAGTATTTT,CASSQDRAGGRTDTQYF
.,TRBD1,TRBJ1-3,TRBV4-1,TGCGCCAGCAGCCAATACGGGACAGGGGTTTCTGGAAACACCATATATTTT,CASSQYGTGVSGNTIYF
.,.,TRBJ1-4,TRBV18,TGTGCCAGCGGAAAACAGGGATTGGGTGAAAAACTGTTTTTT,CASGKQGLGEKLFF
.,.,TRBJ1-4,TRBV27,TGTGCCAGCAGTTTAGACATCGGTGAAAAACTGTTTTTT,CASSLDIGEKLFF
once,.,TRBJ2-1,TRBV4-2,TGTGCCAGCAGCCAAGAAAGAGGCAATGAGCAGTTCTTC,CASSQERGNEQFF